The 14 T cell receptor beta chains reported below all come from one sample, sequenced in a study of identical twins. TCRdb reprocessed the 5' RACE reads via MiXCR and lists one record per CDR3 protein. The sample contains about 520,000 distinct CDR3 sequences, approximately 22% of which appear only once. These data also formed part of another study, on T cells expressing NK-cell markers.

Sequencing was done on a sample of CD4+ T cells sorted from blood. Receptors were obtained from a woman aged 18-29 years in good health.

The chain employs TRBV6-5 and TRBJ1-1; D perhaps matches TRBD1 (5 bases). The CDR3 runs to 14 residues. Germline CDR1 MNHEY, CDR2 SVGAGI. The V end lost 0 bases, the J end lost 4 bases, and 9 bases lay between the germline ends. The CDR3 DNA follows: TGTGCCAGCAGTTACTCGATAACAGGCACTGAAGCTTTCTTT. Translated: CASSYSITGTEAFF.

This clonotype was counted only a few times. CDR3 in amino acids: CAISGVGGREQYF. DNA of the CDR3: TGTGCCATCAGTGGCGTCGGGGGGCGCGAGCAGTACTTC. The chain couples TRBV10-3 to TRBJ2-7; TRBD2 might be the D (7 bases). Germline-derived CDR1 and CDR2 are ENHRY and SYGVKD. Trimming shortened V by 4 bases and J by 6 bases, and 13 bases separated the two germline ends. The CDR3 has 13 residues.

This clonotype was picked up a small number of times. V is TRBV7-6 and J is TRBJ1-4; D is undetermined. This CDR3 spans 17 amino acids. V was shortened by 2 bases and J by 7 bases, with 20 bases between the two germline ends. Germline lookup yields CDR1 SGHVS and CDR2 FNYEAQ. CDR3 DNA: TGTGCCAGCAGCTTATTCCCCCCCACTGAGCGGGGTGAAAAACTGTTTTTT. Its translation: CASSLFPPTERGEKLFF.

The chain couples TRBV20-1 to TRBJ1-2, with D possibly being TRBD1 (5 bases). This CDR3 comprises 11 residues. In germline, CDR1 is DFQATT, CDR2 SNEGSKA (reference sequence). The CDR3 DNA follows: TGCAGCGCAGGGACCTCCTATGGCTACACCTTC. It yields the protein CSAGTSYGYTF.

At least ten counts were recorded for this clonotype. The chain couples TRBV4-3 to TRBJ2-7; the match to TRBD2 covers 7 bases. The CDR3 contains 15 residues. In germline, CDR1 is LGHNA, CDR2 YSLEER. V shed 4 bases and J 4 bases; nucleotides not matched to a gene: 10. The CDR3 nucleotides read TGCGCCAGCAGCCCCCAGTTAGGGAGGGCTTACGAGCAGTACTTC. Its protein is CASSPQLGRAYEQYF.

CDR3 residues: CAISEIRNQPQHF. The CDR3 DNA is TGTGCCATCAGTGAAATTCGCAATCAGCCCCAGCATTTT. The V gene is TRBV10-3, the J gene TRBJ1-5, with D hard to call. The germline V gene has CDR1 ENHRY and CDR2 SYGVKD. This CDR3 region has 13 residues. Trimming cost V 3 bases and J 2 bases, with 5 bases left between them.

V and J are TRBV20-1 and TRBJ2-7, with D possibly being TRBD1 (6 bases). Germline values: CDR1 DFQATT, CDR2 SNEGSKA (reference sequence). The CDR3 loop spans 10 amino acids. Trimming removed 6 bases at V and 7 bases at J, with 10 bases between. CDR3 residues: CSALDREQYF. CDR3 sequence (DNA): TGCAGTGCACTAGACAGGGAGCAGTACTTC.

This sequence joins TRBV20-1 and TRBJ2-7, with D unresolved. CDR1 is DFQATT, CDR2 SNEGSKA, per germline (reference sequence). V was shortened by 6 bases and J by 3 bases, with 21 bases between the two germline ends. The CDR3 is 15 residues long. This CDR3 is CSADQATRPNYEQYF. The CDR3 region has the DNA TGCAGTGCCGACCAGGCCACCCGGCCCAACTACGAGCAGTACTTC.

The V and J genes are TRBV20-1 and TRBJ1-1, with 8 positions matching TRBD1. The V segment lost 3 bases and the J segment 8 bases; nucleotides outside the gene matches: 11. This CDR3 is built from 14 residues. Germline V gives CDR1 DFQATT, CDR2 SNEGSKA (reference sequence). Here the CDR3 DNA reads TGCAGTGCTAGGCGGCAGGGGGCTCCCGCGGAAGCTTTCTTT. This codes for CSARRQGAPAEAFF.

The chain has TRBV12-3 or TRBV12-4 and TRBJ1-2; D gene ambiguous. This CDR3 has 13 residues. V lost 6 bases and J 7 bases, leaving 15 bases between the germline ends. CDR3 nucleotides: TGTGCCAGCAGCTACCTAGTTATAGGTGGCTACACCTTC. As protein: CASSYLVIGGYTF.

This sequence joins TRBV12-3 or TRBV12-4 and TRBJ2-7; a weak D match, TRBD2 (6 bases). V was shortened by 6 bases and J by 1 base, with 19 bases between the two germline ends. The CDR3 covers 16 residues. The CDR3 spells CASSRRDSGPSYEQYF. CDR3 bases: TGTGCCAGCAGCCGCCGTGATAGCGGCCCGTCCTACGAGCAGTACTTC.

This clonotype appeared a few times. This CDR3 reads CASSFRRGDGYTF. CDR3 nucleotides: TGTGCCAGCAGCTTCCGCAGGGGCGATGGCTACACCTTC. The gene calls are TRBV5-6 and TRBJ1-2; possibly TRBD1 for D (6 bases). The CDR3 totals 13 residues. Trimming removed 2 bases from V and 6 bases from J, with 11 bases in between. Germline lookup yields CDR1 SGHDT and CDR2 YYEEEE.

The chain carries TRBV12-3 or TRBV12-4 and TRBJ1-2; the D is unclear. Trimming removed 3 bases from V and 4 bases from J, with 9 bases in between. This CDR3 is built from 13 residues. CDR3 loop: CASSLTDSYGYTF. The DNA of the CDR3 is TGTGCCAGCAGTTTGACTGATAGCTATGGCTACACCTTC.

The chain couples TRBV5-5 to TRBJ2-7; possibly TRBD1 for D (5 bases). Trimming left V 0 bases short and J 6 bases short, with 19 bases between. This CDR3 is 16 amino acids long. The germline gives CDR1 SGHKS, CDR2 YYEKEE (reference sequence). CDR3 coding DNA: TGTGCCAGCAGCTTGGCATATCCAGGGTCCTACGGCGAGCAGTACTTC. Its protein product is CASSLAYPGSYGEQYF.